These T cell receptor beta chains were read from a single sample in a study of blood T cell repertoires in COVID-19. The method was immunoSEQ multiplex PCR; TCRdb's version includes in-frame clones alone and lacks a portion of them. The data show under 350,000 clones, 85% to 90% seen once. The specimen sequenced was peripheral blood. The receptors here all came from a human donor in a cohort sampled during active COVID-19. Each CDR3 is given with its conserved first and last residue. D genes are given only for firm matches. Expanded clones are given a class, and other clones once, few, many or no size at all.

j_call | clone_size | d_call | v_call | cdr3_nt | cdr3_aa
TRBJ2-4 | - | - | TRBV2 | TGTGCCAGCAGTGAATGGGCCATTCAGTACTTC | CASSEWAIQYF
TRBJ2-1 | - | - | TRBV7-2 | TGTGCCAGCACCCAGGCGGGGAGCTCCTACAATGAGCAGTTCTTC | CASTQAGSSYNEQFF
TRBJ1-2 | - | - | TRBV28 | TGTGCCAGCAGTTTATTTACAGGGCCCTATGGCTACACCTTC | CASSLFTGPYGYTF
TRBJ1-1 | - | - | TRBV5-8 | TGTGCCAGCAGCTTGGCCTGGGGAGGGACTGAAGCTTTCTTT | CASSLAWGGTEAFF
TRBJ2-2 | - | TRBD1 | TRBV7-2 | TGTGCCAGCAGCGAGCGCCTGGGACAGGGGAGGTCCGGGGAGCTGTTTTTT | CASSERLGQGRSGELFF
TRBJ2-7 | - | TRBD1 | TRBV6-5 | TGTGCCAGCCGAGGGACAGGGACCCACGAGCAGTACTTC | CASRGTGTHEQYF
TRBJ1-1 | - | - | TRBV6-5 | TGTGCCAGCCACCGTATCGGCACTGAAGCTTTCTTT | CASHRIGTEAFF
TRBJ2-5 | - | - | TRBV11-2 | TGTGCCAGCAGGGTAGTTGGAGGGTCGGAGACCCAGTACTTC | CASRVVGGSETQYF
TRBJ1-6 | - | TRBD1 | TRBV7-9 | TGTGCCAGCAGGACTACAGGGGACAATTCACCCCTCCACTTT | CASRTTGDNSPLHF
TRBJ2-7 | - | TRBD2 | TRBV19 | TGTGCCAGTAGCCTGGGAGGGTACGAGCAGTACTTC | CASSLGGYEQYF
TRBJ2-7 | few | - | TRBV12-3/TRBV12-4 | TGTGCCAGCAGTTATCTTTCCGAGCAGTACTTC | CASSYLSEQYF
TRBJ2-2 | - | TRBD2 | TRBV2 | TGTGCCAGCAGAAGTCGGCTAGCGGCAAACACCGGGGAGCTGTTTTTT | CASRSRLAANTGELFF
TRBJ2-1 | - | TRBD2 | TRBV9 | TGTGCCAGCAGCCCTGGACTAGCGGGACCTAATGAGCAGTTCTTC | CASSPGLAGPNEQFF
TRBJ1-2 | - | - | TRBV19 | TGTGCCAGTAGTCTGACAGGCTTTTATGGCTACACCTTC | CASSLTGFYGYTF
TRBJ1-2 | - | - | TRBV5-8 | TGTGCCAGTACAAAATTAAGACAGGTTCTCTTC | CASTKLRQVLF
TRBJ1-4 | - | - | TRBV27 | TGTGCCAGCAGTTCTCGAGTACCGTCAACTAATGAAAAACTGTTTTTT | CASSSRVPSTNEKLFF
TRBJ1-3 | once | TRBD1 | TRBV2 | TGTGCCAGCAGGAGGGGGCGCGAAGGAAACACCATATATTTT | CASRRGREGNTIYF
TRBJ2-1 | - | TRBD2 | TRBV7-3 | TGTGCCAGCAGCTTAGGGGAGGGCCCATACAATGAGCAGTTCTTC | CASSLGEGPYNEQFF
TRBJ1-6 | - | - | TRBV27 | TGTGCCAGCAGGAATCAGGGATATAATTCACCCCTCCACTTT | CASRNQGYNSPLHF
TRBJ2-3 | - | - | TRBV5-1 | TGCGCCAGCAGCCGAGGGGGGGCTAGCACAGATACGCAGTATTTT | CASSRGGASTDTQYF
TRBJ2-1 | - | - | TRBV9 | TGTGCCAGCAGCTCCAGCGGAGGCCCCTACAATGAGCAGTTCTTC | CASSSSGGPYNEQFF
TRBJ2-7 | few | - | TRBV28 | TGTGCCAGCAGTTTTAGGCGGCAAACCTACGAGCAGTACTTC | CASSFRRQTYEQYF